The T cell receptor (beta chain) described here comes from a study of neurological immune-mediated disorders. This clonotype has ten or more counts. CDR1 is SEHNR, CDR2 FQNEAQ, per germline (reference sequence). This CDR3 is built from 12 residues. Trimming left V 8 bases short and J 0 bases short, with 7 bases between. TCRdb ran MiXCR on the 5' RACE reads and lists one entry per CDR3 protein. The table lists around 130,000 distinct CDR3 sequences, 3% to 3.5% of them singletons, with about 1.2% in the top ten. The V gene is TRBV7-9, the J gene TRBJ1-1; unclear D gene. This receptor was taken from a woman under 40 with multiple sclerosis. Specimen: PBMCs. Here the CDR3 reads CASAVLNTEAFF. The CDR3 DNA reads TGTGCCAGCGCGGTTTTGAACACTGAAGCTTTCTTT.